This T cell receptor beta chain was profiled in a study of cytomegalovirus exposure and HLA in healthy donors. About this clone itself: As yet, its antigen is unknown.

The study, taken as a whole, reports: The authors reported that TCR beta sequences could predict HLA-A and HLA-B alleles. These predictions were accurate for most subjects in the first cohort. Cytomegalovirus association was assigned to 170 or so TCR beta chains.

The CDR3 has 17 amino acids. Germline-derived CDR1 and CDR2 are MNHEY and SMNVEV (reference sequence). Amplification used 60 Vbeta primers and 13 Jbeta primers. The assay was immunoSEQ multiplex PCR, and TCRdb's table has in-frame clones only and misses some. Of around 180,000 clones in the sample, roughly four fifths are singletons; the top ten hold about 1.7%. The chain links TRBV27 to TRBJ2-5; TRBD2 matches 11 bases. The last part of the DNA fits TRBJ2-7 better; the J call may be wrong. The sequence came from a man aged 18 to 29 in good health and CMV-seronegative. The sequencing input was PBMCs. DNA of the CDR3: TGTGCCAGCAGTGTCCTGTCTACTAGCGGGAGCAAGGACGAGCAGTACTTC. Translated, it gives CASSVLSTSGSKDEQYF.